A single sample gave rise to the 13 T cell receptor beta chains below, sequenced in a study of T cells in localized non-small cell lung cancer. The data were produced by immunoSEQ multiplex PCR, yet TCRdb's version contains in-frame clones alone and is incomplete. The sample consists of 65,000 to 90,000 clones, about 78% of them appearing once. The material was PBMCs, obtained before any cancer treatment. The receptor set was obtained from a man between 40 and 70 years old with stage II squamous cell lung carcinoma.

The chain links TRBV28 to TRBJ1-1; the match to TRBD1 covers 9 bases. The germline gives CDR1 MDHEN, CDR2 SYDVKM. Germline trimming cut 2 bases from V and 6 bases from J; bases unmatched to any gene: 4. This CDR3 contains 14 residues. The CDR3 bases are TGTGCCAGCAGTTTAGGGACAGGGAGGGCTGAAGCTTTCTTT. Protein sequence: CASSLGTGRAEAFF.

The chain is built from TRBV4-1 and TRBJ2-3, with D tentatively TRBD2 (5 bases). CDR1 is MGHRA, CDR2 YSYEKL, per germline. V lost 1 base to trimming and J lost 6 bases, with 14 bases between them. The CDR3 length is 15 residues. The DNA for the CDR3 is TGCGCCAGCAGCCAAGTAGGCGGGTATGTGGATACGCAGTATTTT. The encoded protein is CASSQVGGYVDTQYF.

This clone was detected only a few times. V usage is TRBV29-1 and J usage is TRBJ2-2, with D perhaps matching TRBD1 or TRBD2 (5 bases each). There are 14 residues in the CDR3. Germline CDR1 SQVTM, CDR2 ANQGSEA. V dropped 4 bases and J dropped 2 bases, with 11 bases sitting between them. CDR3 amino acids: CSVVRDLNTGELFF. The CDR3 bases are TGCAGCGTTGTTCGGGACCTAAACACCGGGGAGCTGTTTTTT.

The V and J genes are TRBV15 and TRBJ2-5, with D maybe TRBD1 (5 bases). Germline CDR1 is LNHNV and CDR2 is YYDKDF (reference sequence). V dropped 1 base and J dropped 3 bases, with 9 bases sitting between them. This CDR3 has 14 amino acids. The CDR3 DNA follows: TGTGCCACCAGCAGAGTGGGCAGGGAAGAGACCCAGTACTTC. This codes for CATSRVGREETQYF.

The CDR3 coding sequence is TGTGCCAGCAGCTTCTTGCAGGGGCGCTACACCTTC. Amino acids: CASSFLQGRYTF. The rearrangement uses TRBV7-9 and TRBJ1-2, with D possibly matching TRBD1 (6 bases). In germline, CDR1 is SEHNR, CDR2 FQNEAQ (reference sequence). V was pared by 3 bases and J by 9 bases, with 11 bases between. The CDR3 loop spans 12 amino acids.

This rearrangement joins TRBV6-6 to TRBJ2-5; D gene uncertain. The length of the CDR3 is 11 residues. Germline V gene sequence: CDR1 MNHNY, CDR2 SVGAGI (reference sequence). V lost 1 base, J lost 5 bases, and 2 bases lay in between. CDR3 residues: CASSYLETQYF. CDR3 DNA: TGTGCCAGCAGTTACTTGGAGACCCAGTACTTC.

The rearrangement joins TRBV13 to TRBJ2-7; possibly TRBD2 for D (6 bases). The CDR3 has 17 amino acids. Trimming removed 5 bases at V and 2 bases at J, with 22 bases between. Germline-derived CDR1 and CDR2 are PRHDT and FYEKMQ (reference sequence). This CDR3 is CASSLWGGEREPYEQYF. CDR3 DNA: TGTGCCAGCAGCCTCTGGGGCGGGGAAAGGGAACCCTACGAGCAGTACTTC. The entire variable domain, with the rest obtained from reference TRBV13 and TRBJ2-7, is as follows: AAGVIQSPRHLIKEKRETATLKCYPIPRHDTVYWYQQGPGQDPQFLISFYEKMQSDKGSIPDRFSAQQFSDYHSELNMSSLELGDSALYFCASSLWGGEREPYEQYFGPGTRLTVT.

The genes are TRBV5-6 and TRBJ2-5, with D perhaps being TRBD1 or TRBD2 (5 bases each). Trimming cost V 4 bases and J 1 base, with 11 bases left between them. CDR1 is SGHDT, CDR2 YYEEEE, per germline. This CDR3 has 14 amino acids. CDR3 nucleotides: TGTGCCAGCAGCCTGGGACCTATCCAAGAGACCCAGTACTTC. Amino acid sequence: CASSLGPIQETQYF.

J is TRBJ2-1 and V is TRBV6-4, with TRBD2 matching 11 bases. CDR1 is MRHNA, CDR2 SNTAGT, per germline. V lost 3 bases, J lost 6 bases, and 4 bases stayed unmatched. This CDR3 region has 15 residues. For the CDR3, the DNA is TGTGCCAGCAGTGAGACTAGCGGGGATAGCAATGAGCAGTTCTTC. This sequence encodes CASSETSGDSNEQFF.

J is TRBJ2-2 and V is TRBV6-5; D tentatively fits TRBD1 or TRBD2 (5 bases each). The length of the CDR3 is 15 residues. Germline CDR1 is MNHEY and CDR2 is SVGAGI. V dropped 6 bases and J dropped 1 base, with 12 bases sitting between them. The CDR3 nucleotides are TGTGCCAGCAGCGCCCGGGACGGGAACACCGGGGAGCTGTTTTTT. The encoded protein is CASSARDGNTGELFF.

The CDR3 DNA reads as TGTGCCAGCAGCCAAGGCACTCATGGGCCCTACGAGCAGTACTTC. Encoded protein: CASSQGTHGPYEQYF. This chain uses TRBV7-9 with TRBJ2-7; D remains ambiguous. CDR1 is SEHNR and CDR2 is FQNEAQ in the germline V gene (reference sequence). The CDR3 consists of 15 residues. V was cut by 5 bases and J by 2 bases, with 16 bases left in between.

CDR3 sequence reads: CASSIPTGTNTEAFF. CDR3 DNA sequence: TGTGCCAGTAGTATCCCGACAGGAACGAACACTGAAGCTTTCTTT. J is TRBJ1-1 and V is TRBV19, with D possibly matching TRBD1 (6 bases). Trimming took off 3 bases at V and 1 base at J, with 12 bases between the two ends. CDR1 LNHDA and CDR2 SQIVND come from the germline V gene (reference sequence). The CDR3 is 15 amino acids.

The sample holds a few counts of this clone. The chain links TRBV15 to TRBJ2-6; D unresolved. The V end lost 0 bases, the J end lost 4 bases, and 7 bases lay between the germline ends. The germline V gene encodes CDR1 LNHNV and CDR2 YYDKDF (reference sequence). This CDR3 is built from 15 residues. The CDR3 DNA reads as TGTGCCACCAGCAGAGATTTAGACGGGGCCAACGTCCTGACTTTC. Encoded protein: CATSRDLDGANVLTF.